This T cell receptor beta chain was sequenced for a study of T cell repertoires in cytomegalovirus infection. As for the study in general: From public TCR beta signatures came an indication of both CMV infection and matching HLA type.

Each CDR3 protein gets one entry after TCRdb re-called the reads with MiXCR. In the table there are around 240,000 distinct CDR3 sequences, approximately 22% of which are singletons. On this clonotype itself: Its specificity is unknown.

Study-wide findings and caveats: HLA-C-restricted CMV-specific TCR beta clonotypes were dominant in the ex vivo response. Accumulated public TCR beta family frequency recognized individuals carrying CMV together with the relevant HLA.

This receptor was taken from a human donor in good health (CMV status not recorded). Some clones in this sample may be carry-over from other donors' samples. Material: CD8+ T cells from PBMCs.

CDR3 DNA: TGTGCCAGCAGCTTAGGCAGGGGGTCATCCTACGAGCAGTACTTC. Encoded protein: CASSLGRGSSYEQYF. The rearrangement links TRBV13 to TRBJ2-7; 7 nucleotides match TRBD1. With V trimmed by 0 bases and J by 1 base, 3 bases remained unmatched. The CDR3 has 15 amino acids. Germline CDR1 PRHDT, CDR2 FYEKMQ (reference sequence).